One T cell receptor beta chain is described in this entry. CDR3 length equals 13 residues. The germline V gene has CDR1 MRHNA and CDR2 SNTAGT. V lost 6 bases, J lost 2 bases, and 10 bases lay in between. The data were taken from a study of tumor T cells in aggressive B-cell lymphoma. Using immunoSEQ multiplex PCR, the repertoire was profiled, and TCRdb retains in-frame clones only, with some absent. The sample holds about 5,000 clones; roughly 80% are singletons and the top ten take approximately 4.7%. This rearrangement joins TRBV6-4 to TRBJ2-5, with D unresolved. The sample consisted of tumor tissue. The clonotype was recovered from an adult with diffuse large B cell lymphoma. The DNA of the CDR3 is TGTGCCAGCAGCCTCAGCGCGCAAGAGACCCAGTACTTC. This translates into CASSLSAQETQYF.